The clone carrying this T cell receptor beta chain was seen just once. The protocol was immunoSEQ multiplex PCR, while the TCRdb copy is restricted to in-frame clones and leaves out a portion. This sample has about 230,000 clones, with 82% found just once. V lost 3 bases and J 10 bases, leaving 7 bases between the germline ends. In germline, CDR1 is SNHLY, CDR2 FYNNEI. The CDR3 totals 11 residues. These data come from a study of control samples from healthy donors and cancer patients. The source of this sequence is a woman in her fifties or sixties with lung cancer. The V call is TRBV2, the J call TRBJ2-1, with D maybe TRBD2 (5 bases). The sequenced sample consisted of PBMCs. CDR3 sequence: CASSDQREQFF. The CDR3 DNA sequence: TGTGCCAGCAGTGATCAGCGGGAGCAGTTCTTC.